This paragraph covers one T cell receptor (beta chain) sequence. These data come from a study of blood T cell repertoires in COVID-19. The germline CDR1 and CDR2 sequences are SGHDT and YYEEEE. The CDR3 length is 14 residues. Trimming cost V 4 bases and J 6 bases, with 13 bases left between them. Two consecutive negative NP/OP PCR tests, clearance, or resolved symptoms defined Cohort 3 recovery. Sequencing used immunoSEQ multiplex PCR; TCRdb keeps in-frame clones, though not all of them. The sample yields 360,000 or so clones, just under 90% seen once. The genes are TRBV5-6 and TRBJ1-4; D unresolved. The source material was PBMCs or T cells enriched from blood (not recorded which). The sequence was collected from a woman aged 30 to 39 who had recovered from COVID-19. The CDR3 loop is CASSLGGPDEKLFF. The CDR3 coding sequence is TGTGCCAGCAGCCTGGGTGGGCCAGATGAAAAACTGTTTTTT. The variable domain in full, with the rest retrieved from reference TRBV5-6 and TRBJ1-4, is DAGVTQSPTHLIKTRGQQVTLRCSPKSGHDTVSWYQQALGQGPQFIFQYYEEEERQRGNFPDRFSGHQFPNYSSELNVNALLLGDSALYLCASSLGGPDEKLFFGSGTQLSVL.